Sequencing of this TCR beta chain was carried out in a study of siplizumab effects on memory and regulatory T cells. Notes on the study in general: An assignable naive or memory phenotype was lacking in roughly 75-95% of proliferating CD4+ or CD8+ clones. Controls had roughly 28% Treg-derived mappable alloreactive CD4+ clones on average, versus around 62% with siplizumab. Some alloreactive sequences were traceable to unstimulated CD4+ memory cells, and siplizumab significantly reduced them.

Assay: immunoSEQ multiplex PCR; the TCRdb copy retains only in-frame clones and omits some. The table lists roughly 50,000 clones, 95% to 97% of them singletons. In regard to this clone: The antigen is undetermined.

Sequencing was performed on unstimulated naive, memory, effector memory and TEMRA subsets derived from a few donor pairs. This TCR derives from a human donor in good health. The sample was naive CD4+ T cells sorted from blood.

CDR3: CASSPGLAGGSYNEQFF. The DNA of the CDR3 is TGTGCCAGCAGCCCTGGACTAGCGGGAGGCTCCTACAATGAGCAGTTCTTC. V usage is TRBV7-2 and J usage is TRBJ2-1, with 14 positions matching TRBD2. The CDR3 has 17 residues. The ends lost 5 bases at V and 0 bases at J; junction bases unmatched: 3. Germline-derived CDR1 and CDR2 are SGHTA and FQGNSA.